This passage covers 7 T cell receptor beta chains from one sample sequenced in a study of blood T cell repertoires in COVID-19. Clones were read by immunoSEQ multiplex PCR, and TCRdb kept only the in-frame ones, dropping some. The data contain approximately 280,000 clones, about 89% of them singletons. Sequenced sample: peripheral blood. The receptors stem from a man aged 35 to 55 with acute or convalescent COVID-19.

The chain is built from TRBV30 and TRBJ2-7, with 10 bases fitting TRBD2. This CDR3 comprises 17 residues. The germline gives CDR1 GTSNPN, CDR2 SVGIG (reference sequence). The V segment lost 0 bases and the J segment 0 bases; nucleotides outside the gene matches: 8. The CDR3: CAWSVGLAGDFSYEQYF. The DNA of the CDR3 is TGTGCCTGGAGTGTAGGCCTAGCGGGGGACTTCTCCTACGAGCAGTACTTC.

The chain carries TRBV7-2 and TRBJ1-3; D may be TRBD1 (6 bases). The CDR3 has 14 residues. CDR1 and CDR2 (germline): SGHTA, FQGNSA. The ends were cut back, 0 bases at V and 8 bases at J, with 11 bases in the middle. The CDR3 region is CASSLAAGEYTIYF. DNA for the CDR3: TGTGCCAGCAGCTTAGCGGCAGGGGAATACACCATATATTTT.

The CDR3 loop is CASSEAFRGGELFF. The CDR3 nucleotides are TGTGCCAGCAGTGAAGCGTTCAGGGGCGGGGAGCTGTTTTTT. The genes are TRBV6-1 and TRBJ2-2, with a possible D match to TRBD1 (6 bases). V gave up 0 bases and J gave up 7 bases, with 9 bases separating them. This CDR3 has 14 amino acids. Germline lookup yields CDR1 MNHNS and CDR2 SASEGT.

The chain combines TRBV24-1 with TRBJ2-1; D is undetermined. The CDR3 has 14 residues. V was shortened by 5 bases and J by 0 bases, with 7 bases between the two germline ends. The germline V gene encodes CDR1 KGHDR and CDR2 SFDVKD. In DNA form, the CDR3 reads TGTGCCACCAGTGCACAAAGCTCCTACAATGAGCAGTTCTTC. This gives the protein CATSAQSSYNEQFF.

As to this clone: One end of the junction does not line up with germline, which may come from a read error. This chain connects TRBV7-2 to TRBJ2-7; a weak D match, TRBD1 (6 bases). Germline V gene sequence: CDR1 SGHTA, CDR2 FQGNSA. This CDR3 has 12 residues. CDR3 sequence: CASSKTGTPQNF. The CDR3 nucleotides are TGTGCCAGCAGCAAGACCGGGACACCCCAGAACTTC.

This sequence joins TRBV3-1 (or the pseudogene TRBV3-2) and TRBJ1-5; D may be TRBD1 (6 bases). The V end was cut by 8 bases, the J end by 6 bases, with 14 bases between. This CDR3 has 13 amino acids. CDR1 LGHDT and CDR2 YNNKEL come from the germline V gene (reference sequence). The CDR3 DNA follows: TGTGCCAGCTCCCAGGGGAGAAGTCAGCCCCAGCATTTT. This codes for CASSQGRSQPQHF.

V is TRBV6-5 and J is TRBJ2-1, with a possible D match to TRBD1 (6 bases). V lost 6 bases and J 2 bases, leaving 11 bases between the germline ends. The CDR3 length is 14 residues. In germline, CDR1 is MNHEY, CDR2 SVGAGI. The CDR3 nucleotides are TGTGCCAGCAGCGAGACAGGAACCTACAATGAGCAGTTCTTC. Its translation: CASSETGTYNEQFF.